This T cell receptor (beta chain) was identified in a study of response to subunit inactivated influenza vaccine (dated 2018 in TCRdb). Context from the whole study: The study used deep quantitative T cell receptor repertoire profiling to track responses to a trivalent subunit inactivated influenza vaccine. Results the study describes overall, beyond this receptor: The authors proposed that each seasonal influenza vaccination may bring in only a limited number of new T cells.

Regarding this clonotype: Its cognate antigen has yet to be identified. No per-base quality is available; no much larger clone lies one base away.

Libraries were made using RT-PCR. Sequencing was carried out with an Illumina HiSeq 2500. TCRdb ran its own pipeline on the public reads, namely fastp trimming at Q25 and MiXCR clone calling, and kept in-frame beta chains. When rows share a CDR3 protein, they turn into one entry using the most common DNA and genes. The table for this sample lists hundreds of thousands of distinct CDR3 sequences; around 14% of them were counted only once. Jointly, the top ten make up 6.5% to 8.5% of the sample. The CDR3, cysteine through phenylalanine, is 16 amino acids long. Only the CDR3 DNA is retained, 48 bases long and in frame from the first base. V has 8 bases trimmed and J has 2 bases trimmed; junction bases matching no gene number 6. The germline V gene gives CDR1 as ENHRY and CDR2 as SYGVKD.

The rearrangement joined TRBV10-3 to TRBJ2-1; 13 bases in between match TRBD2. The source material was PBMCs from blood, sampled 14 to 15 days before vaccination. The TCR was taken from a man in his fifties or sixties who received an inactivated influenza vaccine. Donor details come from another sample of the same person, matched by shared clones. The nucleotide sequence reads as follows: TGTGCCATCTCAGGACTAGCGGGGGAAACCTACAATGAGCAGTTCTTC. Its translation reads: CAISGLAGETYNEQFF.